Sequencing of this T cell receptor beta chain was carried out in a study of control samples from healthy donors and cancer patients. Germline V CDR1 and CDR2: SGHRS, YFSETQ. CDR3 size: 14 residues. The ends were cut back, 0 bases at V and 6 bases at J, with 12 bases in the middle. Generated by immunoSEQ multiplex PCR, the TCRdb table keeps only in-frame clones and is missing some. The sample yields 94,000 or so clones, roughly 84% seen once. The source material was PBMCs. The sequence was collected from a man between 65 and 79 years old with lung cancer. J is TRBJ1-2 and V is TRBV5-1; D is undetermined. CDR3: CASSLGASLDGYTF. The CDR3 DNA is TGCGCCAGCAGCTTGGGGGCCTCTCTAGATGGCTACACCTTC.